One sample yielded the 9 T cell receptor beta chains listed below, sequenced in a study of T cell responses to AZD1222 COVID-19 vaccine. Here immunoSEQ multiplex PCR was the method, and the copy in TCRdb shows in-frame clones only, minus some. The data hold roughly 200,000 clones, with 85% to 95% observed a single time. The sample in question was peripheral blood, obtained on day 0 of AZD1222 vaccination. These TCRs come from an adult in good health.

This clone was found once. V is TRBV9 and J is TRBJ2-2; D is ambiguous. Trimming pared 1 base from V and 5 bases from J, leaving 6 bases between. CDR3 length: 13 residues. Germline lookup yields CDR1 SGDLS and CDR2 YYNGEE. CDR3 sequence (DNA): TGTGCCAGCAGCGTACTGGGGACCGGGGAGCTGTTTTTT. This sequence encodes CASSVLGTGELFF.

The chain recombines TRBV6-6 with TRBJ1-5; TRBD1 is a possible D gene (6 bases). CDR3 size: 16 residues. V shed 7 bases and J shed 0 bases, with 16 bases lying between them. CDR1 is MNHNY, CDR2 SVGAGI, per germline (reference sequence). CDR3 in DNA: TGTGCCAGCAAACCGCGGACAGATTATAGCAATCAGCCCCAGCATTTT. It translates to CASKPRTDYSNQPQHF.

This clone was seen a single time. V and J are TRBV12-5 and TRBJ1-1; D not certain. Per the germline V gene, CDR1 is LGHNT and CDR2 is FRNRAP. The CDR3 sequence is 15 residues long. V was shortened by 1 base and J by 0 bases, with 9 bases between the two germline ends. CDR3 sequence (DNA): TGTGCTAGTGGTTTGGAAAGTTACATGAACACTGAAGCTTTCTTT. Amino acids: CASGLESYMNTEAFF.

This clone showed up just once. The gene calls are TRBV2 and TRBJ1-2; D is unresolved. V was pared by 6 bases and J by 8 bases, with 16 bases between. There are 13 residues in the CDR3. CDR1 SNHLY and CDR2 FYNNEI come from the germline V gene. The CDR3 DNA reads TGTGCCAGCAGCGACTCAACTACGACGGGCTACACCTTC. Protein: CASSDSTTTGYTF.

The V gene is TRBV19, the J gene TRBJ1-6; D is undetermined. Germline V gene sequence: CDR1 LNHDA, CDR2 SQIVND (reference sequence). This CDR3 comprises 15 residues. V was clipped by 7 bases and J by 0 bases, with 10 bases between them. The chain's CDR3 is CASTSRGSYNSPLHF. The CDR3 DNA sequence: TGTGCCAGTACCTCCCGCGGCTCCTATAATTCACCCCTCCACTTT.

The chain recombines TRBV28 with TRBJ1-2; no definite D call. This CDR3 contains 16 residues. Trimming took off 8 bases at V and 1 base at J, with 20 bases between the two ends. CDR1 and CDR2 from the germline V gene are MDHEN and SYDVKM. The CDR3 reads CASLPVSGSHNYGYTF. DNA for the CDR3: TGTGCCAGCCTCCCAGTCTCCGGGAGTCATAACTATGGCTACACCTTC.

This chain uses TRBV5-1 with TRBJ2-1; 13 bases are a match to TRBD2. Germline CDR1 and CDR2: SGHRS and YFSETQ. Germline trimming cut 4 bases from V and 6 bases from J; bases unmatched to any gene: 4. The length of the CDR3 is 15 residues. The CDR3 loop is CASSVTSGGVNEQFF. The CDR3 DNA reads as TGCGCCAGCAGCGTCACTAGCGGGGGGGTCAATGAGCAGTTCTTC.

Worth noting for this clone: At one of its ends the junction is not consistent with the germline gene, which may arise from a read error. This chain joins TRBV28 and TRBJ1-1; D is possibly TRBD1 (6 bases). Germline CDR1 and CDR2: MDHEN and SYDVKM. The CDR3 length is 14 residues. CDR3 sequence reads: CASSRYQGNNEAFF. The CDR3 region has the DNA TGTGCCAGCAGTCGCTACCAGGGGAACAATGAAGCTTTCTTT.

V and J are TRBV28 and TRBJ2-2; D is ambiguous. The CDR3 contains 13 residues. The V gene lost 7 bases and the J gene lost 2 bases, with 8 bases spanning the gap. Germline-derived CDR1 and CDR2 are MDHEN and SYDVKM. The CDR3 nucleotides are TGTGCCAGCACTACGGTCAACACCGGGGAGCTGTTTTTT. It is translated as CASTTVNTGELFF.